This TCR beta chain appears in the sequencing data of a study of cytomegalovirus exposure and HLA in healthy donors. This clone showed up just once. Its antigen is currently unknown. Study-level findings and limits: Earlier analysis found most TCR beta V segments productive about 90% or about 30% of the time. One variant, a missense change in DCLRE1C, was linked in a later analysis to TCR beta V- and J-gene trimming. TCR beta sequences numbering around 15,000 were associated with HLA alleles at 0.05 false discovery rate in a later analysis.

The PCR contained 60 Vbeta and 13 Jbeta primers. The assay was immunoSEQ multiplex PCR, and TCRdb's table has in-frame clones only and misses some. This sample has 150,000 to 200,000 clones, with around four fifths found just once. When sampled, the donors appeared nominally healthy, though they likely had unrecorded immune exposures. This TCR was sampled from a man aged 35 to 55 in good health and CMV-seropositive. The material sequenced was PBMCs.

The CDR3 region is CSVESSARNNEQFF. The CDR3 DNA follows: TGCAGCGTTGAATCTAGCGCGAGAAACAATGAGCAGTTCTTC. The rearrangement joins TRBV29-1 to TRBJ2-1; a weak D match, TRBD2 (6 bases). Per the germline V gene, CDR1 is SQVTM and CDR2 is ANQGSEA. V lost 2 bases and J 5 bases, leaving 13 bases between the germline ends. The length of the CDR3 is 14 residues.